Below, 2 T cell receptor beta chains from the same sample are listed, as sequenced in a study of CXCR3-negative and CXCR3-positive naive CD8 T cells (dated by TCRdb to between 2018 and 2021). Broad study findings and their caveats: TRB CDR3s from CXCR3-positive naive cells showed higher hydrophobicity (lower Kidera factor 4), lower energy, and higher strength and volume indices than CXCR3-negative naive cells.

Reads for this sample came from a NextSeq 550. The Human TCR Profiling Kit (MiLaboratory) was used to make UMI-labeled 5' RACE TRB cDNA libraries. TCRdb reprocessed the raw reads; every CDR3 protein sequence is a single record, and DNA is not supplied. The sample table on file contains about 110,000 distinct CDR3 sequences. The ten top clones hold 0.35% to 0.4% of the sample. Antigen specificity for these receptors is unknown. Sequenced material: naive CXCR3+ CD8+ T cells from blood. This sample's cell subset or site label indicates: CD45RO-CCR7+CD27+CD95- naive CD8+ T cells expressing CXCR3 (TNR3+). These receptors originate from a human donor in good health. Some clones in this sample may be carry-over from other donors' samples.

The gene calls are TRBV29-1 and TRBJ1-1; TCRdb lists TRBD1, though no DNA is available to test this call. The CDR3 runs to 13 residues. In germline, CDR1 is SQVTM, CDR2 ANQGSEA. CDR3: CSVGTGMNTEAFF. Supplemented by reference TRBV29-1 and TRBJ1-1, the full variable domain reads SAVISQKPSRDICQRGTSLTIQCQVDSQVTMMFWYRQQPGQSLTLIATANQGSEATYESGFVIDKFPISRPNLTFSTLTVSNMSPEDSSIYLCSVGTGMNTEAFFGQGTRLTVV.

J is TRBJ2-7 and V is TRBV27; TCRdb returns TRBD1, unconfirmable since there is no DNA. The germline V gene has CDR1 MNHEY and CDR2 SMNVEV (reference sequence). The CDR3 length is 15 residues. The CDR3 loop is CASREVAGSTYEQYF.